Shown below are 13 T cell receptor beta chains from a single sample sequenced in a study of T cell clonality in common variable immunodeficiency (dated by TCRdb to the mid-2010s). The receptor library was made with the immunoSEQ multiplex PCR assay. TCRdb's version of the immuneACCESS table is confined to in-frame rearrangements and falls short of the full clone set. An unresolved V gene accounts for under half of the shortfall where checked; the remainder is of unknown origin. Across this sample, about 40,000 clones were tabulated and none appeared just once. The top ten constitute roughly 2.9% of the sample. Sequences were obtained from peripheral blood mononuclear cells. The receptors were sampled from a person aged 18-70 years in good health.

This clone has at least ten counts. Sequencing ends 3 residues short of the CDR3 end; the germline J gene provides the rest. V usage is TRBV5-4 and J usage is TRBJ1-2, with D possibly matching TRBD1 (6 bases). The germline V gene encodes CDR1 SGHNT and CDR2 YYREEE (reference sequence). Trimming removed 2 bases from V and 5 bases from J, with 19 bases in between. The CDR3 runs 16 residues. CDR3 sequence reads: CASSFADRGFFYGYTF. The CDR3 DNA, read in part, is TGTGCCAGCAGCTTTGCGGACAGAGGATTTTTTTATGGC.

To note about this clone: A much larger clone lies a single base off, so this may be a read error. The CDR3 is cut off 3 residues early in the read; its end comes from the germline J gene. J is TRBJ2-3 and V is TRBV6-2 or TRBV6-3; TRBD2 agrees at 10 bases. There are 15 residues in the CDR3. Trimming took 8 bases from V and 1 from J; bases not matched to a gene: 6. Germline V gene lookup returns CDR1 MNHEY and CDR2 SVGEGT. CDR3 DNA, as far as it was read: TGTGCCAGCGGGGCCGGGACTAGCGGCACAGATACG. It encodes CASGAGTSGTDT. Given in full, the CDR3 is CASGAGTSGTDTQYF.

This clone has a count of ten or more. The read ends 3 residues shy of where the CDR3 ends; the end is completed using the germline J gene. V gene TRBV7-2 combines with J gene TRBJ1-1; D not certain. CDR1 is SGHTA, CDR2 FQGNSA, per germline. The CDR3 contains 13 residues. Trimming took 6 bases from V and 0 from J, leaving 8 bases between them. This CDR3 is CASSLQVNTEAFF. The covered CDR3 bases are TGTGCCAGCAGTCTTCAGGTGAACACTGAA.

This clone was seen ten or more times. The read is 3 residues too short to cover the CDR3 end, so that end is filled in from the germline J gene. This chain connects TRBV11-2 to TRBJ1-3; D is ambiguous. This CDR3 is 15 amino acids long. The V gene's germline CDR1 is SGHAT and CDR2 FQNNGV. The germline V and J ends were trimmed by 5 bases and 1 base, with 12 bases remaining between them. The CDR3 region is CASSRVGPSGNTIYF. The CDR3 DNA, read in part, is TGTGCCAGCAGCCGAGTAGGGCCTTCTGGAAACACC.

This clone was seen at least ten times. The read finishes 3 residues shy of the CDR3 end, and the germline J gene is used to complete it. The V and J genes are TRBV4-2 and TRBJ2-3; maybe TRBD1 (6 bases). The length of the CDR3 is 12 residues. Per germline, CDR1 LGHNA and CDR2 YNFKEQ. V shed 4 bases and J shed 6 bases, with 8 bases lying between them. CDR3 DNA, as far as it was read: TGTGCCAGCAGCCCTGACAGGGATACG. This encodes CASSPDRDT. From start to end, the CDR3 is CASSPDRDTQYF.

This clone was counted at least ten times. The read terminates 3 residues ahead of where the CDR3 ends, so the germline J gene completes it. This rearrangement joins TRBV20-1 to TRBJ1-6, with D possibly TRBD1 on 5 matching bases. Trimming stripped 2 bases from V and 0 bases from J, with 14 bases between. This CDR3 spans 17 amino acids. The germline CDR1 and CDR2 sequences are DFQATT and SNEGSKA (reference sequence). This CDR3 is CSARSPLTASYNSPLHF. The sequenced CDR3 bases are TGCAGTGCTAGAAGTCCTTTGACAGCCTCCTATAATTCACCC.

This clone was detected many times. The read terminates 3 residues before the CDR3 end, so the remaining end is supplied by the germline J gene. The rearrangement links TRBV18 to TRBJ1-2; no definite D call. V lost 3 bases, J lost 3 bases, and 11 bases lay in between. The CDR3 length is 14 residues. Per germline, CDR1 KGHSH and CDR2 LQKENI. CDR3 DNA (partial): TGTGCCAGCTCACCCCCCGGGGTGGACTATGGC. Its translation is CASSPPGVDYG. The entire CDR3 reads CASSPPGVDYGYTF.

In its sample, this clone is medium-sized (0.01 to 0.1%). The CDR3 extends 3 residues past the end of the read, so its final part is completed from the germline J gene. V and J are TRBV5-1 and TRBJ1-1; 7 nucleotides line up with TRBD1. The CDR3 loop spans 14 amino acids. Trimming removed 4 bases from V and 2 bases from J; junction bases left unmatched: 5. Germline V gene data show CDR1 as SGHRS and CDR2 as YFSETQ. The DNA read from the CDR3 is TGCGCCAGCAGCCCTTGGGACAGCAACACTGAA. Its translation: CASSPWDSNTE. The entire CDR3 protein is CASSPWDSNTEAFF.

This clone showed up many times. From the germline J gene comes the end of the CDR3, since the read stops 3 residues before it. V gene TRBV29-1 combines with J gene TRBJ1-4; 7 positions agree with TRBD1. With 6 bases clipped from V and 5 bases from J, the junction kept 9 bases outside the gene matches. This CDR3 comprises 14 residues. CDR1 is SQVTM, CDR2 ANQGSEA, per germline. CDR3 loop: CSVDLPGQNEKLFF. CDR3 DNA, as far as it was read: TGCAGCGTAGATTTACCGGGACAGAATGAAAAA.

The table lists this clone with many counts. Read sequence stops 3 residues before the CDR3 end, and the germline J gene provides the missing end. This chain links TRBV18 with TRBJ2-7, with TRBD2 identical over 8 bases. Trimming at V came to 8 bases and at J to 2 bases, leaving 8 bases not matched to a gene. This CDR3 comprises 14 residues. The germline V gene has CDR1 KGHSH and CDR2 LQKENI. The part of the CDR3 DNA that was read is TGTGCCAGCAAGTCTAGCGGGCATCCCTACGAG. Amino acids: CASKSSGHPYE. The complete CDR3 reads CASKSSGHPYEQYF.

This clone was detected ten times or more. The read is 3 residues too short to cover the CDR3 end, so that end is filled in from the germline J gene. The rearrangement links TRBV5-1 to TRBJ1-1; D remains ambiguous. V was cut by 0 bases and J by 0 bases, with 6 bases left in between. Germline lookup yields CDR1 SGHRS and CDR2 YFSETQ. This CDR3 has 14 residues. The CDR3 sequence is CASSLDSMNTEAFF. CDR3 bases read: TGCGCCAGCAGCTTGGACAGTATGAACACTGAA.

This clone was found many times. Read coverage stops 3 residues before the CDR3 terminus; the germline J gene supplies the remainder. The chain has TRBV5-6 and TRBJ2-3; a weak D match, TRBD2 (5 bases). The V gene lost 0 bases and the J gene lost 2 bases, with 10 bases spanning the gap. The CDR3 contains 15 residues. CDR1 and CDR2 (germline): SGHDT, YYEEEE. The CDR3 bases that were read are TGTGCCAGCAGCTTGGAGGCGGGCCCCACAGATACG. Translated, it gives CASSLEAGPTDT. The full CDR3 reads CASSLEAGPTDTQYF.

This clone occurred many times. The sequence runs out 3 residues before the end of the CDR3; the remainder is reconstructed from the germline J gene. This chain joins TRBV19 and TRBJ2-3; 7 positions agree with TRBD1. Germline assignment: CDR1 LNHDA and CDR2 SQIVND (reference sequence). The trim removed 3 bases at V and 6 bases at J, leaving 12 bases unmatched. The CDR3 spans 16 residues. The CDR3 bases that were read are TGTGCCAGTAGTATCCCCGGGACAGCCCTGGGGGATACG. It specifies CASSIPGTALGDT. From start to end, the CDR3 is CASSIPGTALGDTQYF.